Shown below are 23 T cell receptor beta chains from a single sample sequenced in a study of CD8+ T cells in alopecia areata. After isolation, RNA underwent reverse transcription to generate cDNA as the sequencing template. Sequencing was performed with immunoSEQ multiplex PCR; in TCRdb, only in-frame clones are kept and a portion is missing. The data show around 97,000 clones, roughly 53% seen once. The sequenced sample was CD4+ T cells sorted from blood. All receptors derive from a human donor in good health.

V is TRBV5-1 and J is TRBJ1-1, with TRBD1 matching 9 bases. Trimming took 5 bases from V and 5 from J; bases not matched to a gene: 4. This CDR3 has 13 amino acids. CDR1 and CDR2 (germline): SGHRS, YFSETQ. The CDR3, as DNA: TGCGCCAGCAGTAGACAGGGGGAGACTGAAGCTTTCTTT. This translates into CASSRQGETEAFF.

The CDR3 region has the DNA TGTGCCACCAGCAGAGCAGGGTCAGGGAGCAATCAGCCCCAGCATTTT. Translated, it gives CATSRAGSGSNQPQHF. V and J are TRBV15 and TRBJ1-5; D is possibly TRBD1 (5 bases). The germline gives CDR1 LNHNV, CDR2 YYDKDF (reference sequence). The CDR3 is 16 amino acids. Between the trimmed V and J ends, which lost 1 base and 1 base, there was a span of 11 bases.

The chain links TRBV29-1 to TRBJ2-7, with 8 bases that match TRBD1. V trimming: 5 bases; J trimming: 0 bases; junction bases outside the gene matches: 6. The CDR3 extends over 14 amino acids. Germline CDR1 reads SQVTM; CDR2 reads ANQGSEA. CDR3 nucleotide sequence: TGCAGCGTTCTACAGGGGGTGAGCTCCTACGAGCAGTACTTC. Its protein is CSVLQGVSSYEQYF.

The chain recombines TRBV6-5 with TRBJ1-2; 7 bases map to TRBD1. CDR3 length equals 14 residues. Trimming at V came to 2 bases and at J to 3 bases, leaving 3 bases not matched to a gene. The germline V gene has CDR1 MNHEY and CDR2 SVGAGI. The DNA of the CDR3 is TGTGCCAGCAGTTACCGGGACAGCTACTATGGCTACACCTTC. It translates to CASSYRDSYYGYTF.

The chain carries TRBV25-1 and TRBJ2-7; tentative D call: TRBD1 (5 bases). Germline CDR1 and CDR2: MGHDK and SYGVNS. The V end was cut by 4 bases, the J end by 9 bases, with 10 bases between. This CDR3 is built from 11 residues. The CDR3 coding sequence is TGTGCCAGCAGTGGGCAGGGTGTGCAGTACTTC. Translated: CASSGQGVQYF.

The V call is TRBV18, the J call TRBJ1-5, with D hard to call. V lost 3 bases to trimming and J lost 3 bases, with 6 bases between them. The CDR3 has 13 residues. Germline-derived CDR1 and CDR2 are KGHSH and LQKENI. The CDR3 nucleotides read TGTGCCAGCTCACCGGGGTTCAATCAGCCCCAGCATTTT. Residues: CASSPGFNQPQHF.

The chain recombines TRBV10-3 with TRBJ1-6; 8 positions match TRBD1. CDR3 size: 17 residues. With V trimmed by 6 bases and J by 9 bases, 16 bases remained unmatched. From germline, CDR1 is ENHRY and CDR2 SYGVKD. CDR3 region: CAIRDTGTGTHSSPLHF. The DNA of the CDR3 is TGTGCCATCAGAGATACCGGGACAGGTACACATTCTTCACCCCTCCACTTT.

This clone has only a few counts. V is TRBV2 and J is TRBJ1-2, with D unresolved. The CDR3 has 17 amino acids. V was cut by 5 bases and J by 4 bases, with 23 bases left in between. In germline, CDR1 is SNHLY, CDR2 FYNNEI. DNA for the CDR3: TGTGCCAGCAGTCCGGCCCTATCGAAGTGGAGAGCCTATGGCTACACCTTC. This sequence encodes CASSPALSKWRAYGYTF.

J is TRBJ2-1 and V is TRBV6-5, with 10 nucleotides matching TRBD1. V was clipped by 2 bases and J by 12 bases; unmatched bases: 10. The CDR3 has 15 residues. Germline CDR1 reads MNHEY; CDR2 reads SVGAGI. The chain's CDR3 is CASSYRDRGVSWQFF. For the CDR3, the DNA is TGTGCCAGCAGTTACCGGGACAGGGGAGTTTCCTGGCAGTTCTTC.

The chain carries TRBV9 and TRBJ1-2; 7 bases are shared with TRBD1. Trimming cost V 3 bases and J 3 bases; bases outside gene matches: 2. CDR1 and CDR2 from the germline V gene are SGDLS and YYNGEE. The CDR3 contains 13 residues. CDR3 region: CASSETGDYGYTF. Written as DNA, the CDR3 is TGTGCCAGCAGCGAAACAGGGGACTATGGCTACACCTTC.

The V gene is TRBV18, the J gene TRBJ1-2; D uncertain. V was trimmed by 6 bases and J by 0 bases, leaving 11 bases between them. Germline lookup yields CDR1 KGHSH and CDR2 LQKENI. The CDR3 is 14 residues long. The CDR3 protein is CASSQTVSNYGYTF. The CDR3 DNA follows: TGTGCCAGCTCGCAGACGGTCTCTAACTATGGCTACACCTTC.

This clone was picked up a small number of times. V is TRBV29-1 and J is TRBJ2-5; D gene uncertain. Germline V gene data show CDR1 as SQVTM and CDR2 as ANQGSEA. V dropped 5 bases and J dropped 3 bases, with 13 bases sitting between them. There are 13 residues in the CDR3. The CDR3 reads CSVKGSWKETQYF. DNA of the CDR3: TGCAGCGTTAAGGGTTCGTGGAAAGAGACCCAGTACTTC.

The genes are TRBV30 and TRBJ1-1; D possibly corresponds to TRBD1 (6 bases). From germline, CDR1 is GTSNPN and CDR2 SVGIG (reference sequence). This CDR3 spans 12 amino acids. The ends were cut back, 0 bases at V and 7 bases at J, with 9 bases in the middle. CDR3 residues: CAWSVQGGEAFF. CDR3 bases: TGTGCCTGGAGTGTACAGGGCGGTGAAGCTTTCTTT.

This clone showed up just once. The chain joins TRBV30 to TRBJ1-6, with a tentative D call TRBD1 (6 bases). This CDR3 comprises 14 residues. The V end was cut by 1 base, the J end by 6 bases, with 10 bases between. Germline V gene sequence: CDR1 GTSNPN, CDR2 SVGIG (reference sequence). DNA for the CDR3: TGTGCCTGGAGTGAGGGACATCCTAATTCACCCCTCCACTTT. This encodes CAWSEGHPNSPLHF.

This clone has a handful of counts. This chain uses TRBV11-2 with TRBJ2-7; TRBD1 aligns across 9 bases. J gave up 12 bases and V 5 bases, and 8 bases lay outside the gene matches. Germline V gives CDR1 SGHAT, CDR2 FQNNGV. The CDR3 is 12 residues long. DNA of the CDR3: TGTGCCAGCAGCCGGGACAGGGAACGGGCGTACTTC. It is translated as CASSRDRERAYF.

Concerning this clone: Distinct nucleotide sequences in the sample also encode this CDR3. This chain's CDR3 is CASSLTSGGQETQYF. CDR3 in DNA: TGTGCCAGCAGTCTGACTAGCGGGGGACAAGAGACCCAGTACTTC. The chain recombines TRBV28 with TRBJ2-5; 12 bases line up with TRBD2. The CDR3 runs to 15 residues. The ends lost 5 bases at V and 2 bases at J; junction bases unmatched: 3. The germline V gene encodes CDR1 MDHEN and CDR2 SYDVKM.

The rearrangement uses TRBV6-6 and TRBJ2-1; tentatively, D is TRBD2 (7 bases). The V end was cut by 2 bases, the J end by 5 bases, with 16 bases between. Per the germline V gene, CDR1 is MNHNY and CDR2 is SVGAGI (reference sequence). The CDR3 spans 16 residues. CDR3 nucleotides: TGTGCCAGCAGTTACGTCCGCGGGGGCCAGGACAATGAGCAGTTCTTC. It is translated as CASSYVRGGQDNEQFF.

CDR3 residues: CASSPTSGQGYGYTF. The CDR3 DNA follows: TGTGCCAGCAGTCCGACTTCGGGACAGGGCTATGGCTACACCTTC. This chain links TRBV11-2 with TRBJ1-2; 9 nucleotides match TRBD1. Germline lookup yields CDR1 SGHAT and CDR2 FQNNGV. This CDR3 has 15 amino acids. The V gene end was trimmed by 6 bases and the J gene end by 4 bases; junction bases not matched to a gene: 9.

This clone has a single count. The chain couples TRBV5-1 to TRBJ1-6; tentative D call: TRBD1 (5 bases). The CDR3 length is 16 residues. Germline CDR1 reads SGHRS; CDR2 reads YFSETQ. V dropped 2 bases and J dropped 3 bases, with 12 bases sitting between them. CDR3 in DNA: TGCGCCAGCAGCTTTACCGGGACTGTCTATAATTCACCCCTCCACTTT. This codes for CASSFTGTVYNSPLHF.

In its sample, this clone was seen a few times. Here the CDR3 DNA reads TGCGCCAGCAGTGACAGGGGCTACGAGCAGTACTTC. This codes for CASSDRGYEQYF. J is TRBJ2-7 and V is TRBV5-1; 8 bases match TRBD1. Germline loops: CDR1 SGHRS, CDR2 YFSETQ. The ends lost 5 bases at V and 3 bases at J; junction bases unmatched: 1. The CDR3 extends over 12 amino acids.

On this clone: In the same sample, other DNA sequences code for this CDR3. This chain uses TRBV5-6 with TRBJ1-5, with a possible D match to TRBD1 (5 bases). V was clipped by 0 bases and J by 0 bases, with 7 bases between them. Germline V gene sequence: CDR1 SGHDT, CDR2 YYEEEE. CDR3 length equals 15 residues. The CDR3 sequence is CASSLGGNSNQPQHF. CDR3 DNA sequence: TGTGCCAGCAGCTTGGGGGGGAATAGCAATCAGCCCCAGCATTTT. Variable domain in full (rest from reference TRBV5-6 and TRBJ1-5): DAGVTQSPTHLIKTRGQQVTLRCSPKSGHDTVSWYQQALGQGPQFIFQYYEEEERQRGNFPDRFSGHQFPNYSSELNVNALLLGDSALYLCASSLGGNSNQPQHFGDGTRLSIL.

This CDR3 reads CASSPSSGGYNEQFF. The CDR3 DNA follows: TGTGCCAGCTCACCATCTAGCGGGGGTTACAATGAGCAGTTCTTC. The genes are TRBV18 and TRBJ2-1; 10 bases are shared with TRBD2. The germline V gene has CDR1 KGHSH and CDR2 LQKENI. The junction had 2 bases not matched to a gene; V was cut back by 2 bases and J by 4 bases. The CDR3 is 15 amino acids.

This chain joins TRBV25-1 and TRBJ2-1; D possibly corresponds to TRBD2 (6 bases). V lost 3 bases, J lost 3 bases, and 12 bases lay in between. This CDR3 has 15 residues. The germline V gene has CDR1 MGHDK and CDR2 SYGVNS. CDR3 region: CASSDPAGIYNEQFF. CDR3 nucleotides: TGTGCCAGCAGTGATCCGGCGGGGATCTACAATGAGCAGTTCTTC.